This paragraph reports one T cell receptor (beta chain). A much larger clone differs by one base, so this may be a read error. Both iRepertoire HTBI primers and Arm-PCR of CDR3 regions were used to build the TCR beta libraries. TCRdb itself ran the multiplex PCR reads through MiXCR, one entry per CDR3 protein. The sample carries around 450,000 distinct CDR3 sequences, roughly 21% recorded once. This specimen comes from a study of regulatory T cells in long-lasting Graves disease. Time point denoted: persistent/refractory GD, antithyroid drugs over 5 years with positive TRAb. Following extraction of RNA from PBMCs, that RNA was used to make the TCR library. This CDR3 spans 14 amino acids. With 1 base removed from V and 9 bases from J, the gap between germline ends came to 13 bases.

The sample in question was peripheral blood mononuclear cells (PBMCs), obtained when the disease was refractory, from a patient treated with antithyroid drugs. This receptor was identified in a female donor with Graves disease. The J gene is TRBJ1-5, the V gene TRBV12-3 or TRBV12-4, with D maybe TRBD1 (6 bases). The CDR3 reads CASSLVDSYRPQHF. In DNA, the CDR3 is TGTGCCAGCAGTTTAGTGGACAGTTATCGGCCCCAGCATTTT.